What follows are 21 T cell receptor beta chains derived from one specimen sequenced in a study of identical twins. TCRdb reanalysed the 5' RACE reads using MiXCR and keeps one entry per CDR3 protein. This sample yields approximately 240,000 distinct CDR3 sequences, of which 11% to 15% are seen a single time; approximately 8.2% belongs to the top ten. The material sequenced was memory (CD45RO+) T cells sorted from blood. All receptors come from a woman aged 18-29 years in good health.

V and J are TRBV18 and TRBJ2-5; D uncertain. This CDR3 is built from 13 residues. Trimming took off 3 bases at V and 1 base at J, with 6 bases between the two ends. Germline V CDR1 and CDR2: KGHSH, LQKENI. The CDR3 DNA reads TGTGCCAGCTCACCCAACCCCCAAGAGACCCAGTACTTC. This gives the protein CASSPNPQETQYF.

This rearrangement joins TRBV12-3 or TRBV12-4 to TRBJ2-2, with 11 bases matching TRBD1. This CDR3 region has 17 residues. J lost 4 bases, V lost 5 bases, and 9 bases had no gene match. DNA for the CDR3: TGTGCCAGCAGTCCGGACAGGGGGCTACGGGGCACCGGGGAGCTGTTTTTT. The encoded protein is CASSPDRGLRGTGELFF.

This chain uses TRBV20-1 with TRBJ2-6; unclear D gene. CDR1 and CDR2 from the germline V gene are DFQATT and SNEGSKA (reference sequence). The CDR3 is 14 amino acids. Trimming pared 4 bases from V and 2 bases from J, leaving 9 bases between. Here the CDR3 DNA reads TGCAGTGCTACCCCGGACGCTGGGGCCAACGTCCTGACTTTC. Protein sequence: CSATPDAGANVLTF.

The chain carries TRBV29-1 and TRBJ2-3; 10 bases match TRBD1. Trimming took 7 bases from V and 1 from J; bases not matched to a gene: 8. Per germline, CDR1 SQVTM and CDR2 ANQGSEA. This CDR3 contains 15 residues. DNA of the CDR3: TGCAGCGCGGCGTGGACAGGGGGAGGCACAGATACGCAGTATTTT. It encodes CSAAWTGGGTDTQYF.

The rearrangement joins TRBV12-3 or TRBV12-4 to TRBJ2-7; no clear D gene. The V and J ends lost 1 base and 4 bases respectively, with 11 bases between them. The CDR3 is made up of 14 amino acids. The CDR3 loop is CASSLGYSKYEQYF. CDR3 sequence (DNA): TGTGCCAGCAGTTTAGGTTACAGCAAATACGAGCAGTACTTC.

The CDR3: CSARSAGGADTQYF. In DNA, the CDR3 is TGCAGTGCAAGATCAGCGGGGGGGGCGGATACGCAGTATTTT. The chain is built from TRBV20-1 and TRBJ2-3; TRBD2 matches at 10 bases. CDR1 and CDR2 (germline): DFQATT, SNEGSKA (reference sequence). The CDR3 loop spans 14 amino acids. With 6 bases clipped from V and 6 bases from J, the junction kept 9 bases outside the gene matches.

Ten or more counts support this clonotype. The chain couples TRBV5-1 to TRBJ2-5; no firm D call. Deletions cut 1 base from V and 5 bases from J, with 12 bases between. CDR3 length: 14 residues. The germline V gene has CDR1 SGHRS and CDR2 YFSETQ. In DNA, the CDR3 is TGCGCCAGCAGCTTGCAATGGGGAAGGGAGACCCAGTACTTC. The encoded protein is CASSLQWGRETQYF.

The sample holds one count of this clonotype. A much larger clonotype is one base distant, so this may be a read error. V usage is TRBV11-3 and J usage is TRBJ2-2; no clear D gene. Between the trimmed V and J ends, which lost 2 bases and 1 base, there was a span of 5 bases. CDR1 and CDR2 from the germline V gene are SGHNT and YENEEA. The CDR3 loop spans 14 amino acids. The CDR3, as DNA: TGTGCCAGCAGCTTAATACAGAACACCGGGGAGCTGTTTTTT. Residues: CASSLIQNTGELFF.

This clonotype has ten or more counts. V is TRBV5-1 and J is TRBJ1-1, with TRBD1 as a possible D gene (5 bases). The germline gives CDR1 SGHRS, CDR2 YFSETQ. Trimming pared 0 bases from V and 6 bases from J, leaving 12 bases between. This CDR3 contains 14 residues. CDR3 sequence reads: CASSLAIQGSEAFF. As DNA, the CDR3 is TGCGCCAGCAGCTTGGCCATTCAGGGCTCTGAAGCTTTCTTT.

This clonotype has a handful of counts. The chain carries TRBV5-1 and TRBJ2-5, with 8 positions matching TRBD2. J was trimmed by 3 bases and V by 3 bases; bases with no gene match: 4. Looked up from germline, CDR1 is SGHRS and CDR2 is YFSETQ. The CDR3 is 14 amino acids. The chain's CDR3 is CASSYGTSEETQYF. For the CDR3, the DNA is TGCGCCAGCAGCTACGGGACTAGTGAAGAGACCCAGTACTTC.

This clonotype has just a few counts. J is TRBJ1-6 and V is TRBV9; TRBD1 agrees at 8 bases. The ends lost 4 bases at V and 5 bases at J; junction bases unmatched: 5. The CDR3 has 15 residues. The germline V gene encodes CDR1 SGDLS and CDR2 YYNGEE. The CDR3 sequence: CASSSQTGDNSPLHF. The CDR3 coding sequence is TGTGCCAGCAGCTCTCAGACAGGGGATAATTCACCCCTCCACTTT.

CDR3 coding DNA: TGTGCCAGCAGCTTGGCAGGGGGCAAAATAACCTCTGGAAACACCATATATTTT. Its protein product is CASSLAGGKITSGNTIYF. The chain carries TRBV5-4 and TRBJ1-3, with 8 bases matching TRBD1. This CDR3 is 18 amino acids long. Losses at the gene ends were 0 bases for V and 0 bases for J; bases not matched to a gene: 8. The germline V gene encodes CDR1 SGHNT and CDR2 YYREEE (reference sequence).

This clonotype was counted only a few times. The chain combines TRBV5-1 with TRBJ1-5; D not certain. Germline V gene sequence: CDR1 SGHRS, CDR2 YFSETQ. Trimming cost V 0 bases and J 8 bases, with 12 bases left between them. CDR3 size: 14 residues. CDR3 in amino acids: CASSLVAGKEPQHF. The CDR3 DNA sequence: TGCGCCAGCAGCTTGGTTGCCGGGAAGGAGCCCCAGCATTTT.

This clonotype was seen a few times. The genes are TRBV14 and TRBJ1-2, with TRBD1 identical over 9 bases. Germline V gene lookup returns CDR1 SGHDN and CDR2 FVKESK. The length of the CDR3 is 15 residues. J gave up 6 bases and V 3 bases, and 8 bases lay outside the gene matches. The CDR3 DNA follows: TGTGCCAGCAGCCAGTGGACAGGGGAGAGTCATGGCTACACCTTC. This gives the protein CASSQWTGESHGYTF. Combining the CDR3 with reference TRBV14 and TRBJ1-2 gives the whole variable domain EAGVTQFPSHSVIEKGQTVTLRCDPISGHDNLYWYRRVMGKEIKFLLHFVKESKQDESGMPNNRFLAERTGGTYSTLKVQPAELEDSGVYFCASSQWTGESHGYTFGSGTRLTVV.

This clonotype has just a few counts. The genes are TRBV7-8 and TRBJ2-7; D gene uncertain. Per the germline V gene, CDR1 is SGHVS and CDR2 is FQNEAQ. Trimming cost V 5 bases and J 7 bases, with 9 bases left between them. The CDR3 has 11 residues. The CDR3 is CASSAVWEQYF. Here the CDR3 DNA reads TGTGCCAGCAGCGCCGTCTGGGAGCAGTACTTC.

The J gene is TRBJ2-1, the V gene TRBV24-1; TRBD2 agrees at 7 bases. Germline V lookup: CDR1 KGHDR, CDR2 SFDVKD. The V gene end was trimmed by 1 base and the J gene end by 6 bases; junction bases not matched to a gene: 5. CDR3 length equals 15 residues. CDR3 nucleotides: TGTGCCACCAGTGATTTAGGCGGGGGAGTCAATGAGCAGTTCTTC. Translating gives CATSDLGGGVNEQFF.

This clonotype has more than one count but fewer than ten. The rearrangement links TRBV20-1 to TRBJ2-5; 9 bases are shared with TRBD1. Germline assignment: CDR1 DFQATT and CDR2 SNEGSKA (reference sequence). CDR3 length: 14 residues. The J segment lost 5 bases and the V segment lost 3 bases, leaving 7 bases of the junction unmatched. CDR3 DNA sequence: TGCAGTGCTAGCGGACAGGGGAATGTCGAGACCCAGTACTTC. Amino acids: CSASGQGNVETQYF.

This clonotype showed up many times. The V and J genes are TRBV18 and TRBJ2-6; D is unresolved. CDR1 KGHSH and CDR2 LQKENI come from the germline V gene. V dropped 8 bases and J dropped 4 bases, with 9 bases sitting between them. This CDR3 is 13 amino acids long. CDR3 region: CASSPSGANVLTF. The DNA for the CDR3 is TGTGCCAGCAGTCCTTCGGGGGCCAACGTCCTGACTTTC.

The V and J genes are TRBV12-3 or TRBV12-4 and TRBJ2-5; TRBD1 might be the D (6 bases). This CDR3 is 13 amino acids long. V lost 5 bases and J 0 bases, leaving 7 bases between the germline ends. The CDR3 sequence: CASSDRNQETQYF. DNA for the CDR3: TGTGCCAGCAGTGACAGGAACCAAGAGACCCAGTACTTC.

The genes are TRBV19 and TRBJ2-3; perhaps TRBD1 as D (6 bases). Trimming removed 5 bases at V and 4 bases at J, with 13 bases between. The CDR3 contains 14 residues. Per germline, CDR1 LNHDA and CDR2 SQIVND (reference sequence). For the CDR3, the DNA is TGTGCCAGTAGTTCACGACCAGGGGCAGATACGCAGTATTTT. Its translation: CASSSRPGADTQYF.

The CDR3 coding sequence is TGCGCCAGCTTTCCGGGACCGGGAGAGACCCAGTACTTC. Translated: CASFPGPGETQYF. The genes are TRBV5-1 and TRBJ2-5, with D possibly being TRBD1 or TRBD2 (5 bases each). The ends were cut back, 7 bases at V and 4 bases at J, with 14 bases in the middle. This CDR3 region has 13 residues. Germline V gene lookup returns CDR1 SGHRS and CDR2 YFSETQ.